This is a list of T cell receptor beta chains from one sample in a study of blood T cell repertoires in COVID-19. TCRdb keeps only in-frame clones here, not all; method: immunoSEQ multiplex PCR. Seen here are 200,000 to 250,000 clones, approximately 84% observed once, and the top ten hold around 1.8%. The material sequenced was peripheral blood. These receptors all stem from a woman of 80 years or more with acute or convalescent COVID-19. Both conserved end residues are part of each CDR3. A D gene is named only where the DNA matches it firmly. Not every row has a clone size; where given, it reads once, few, many or a size class.

j_gene: TRBJ2-5
abundance: few
d_gene: TRBD2
v_gene: TRBV11-2
CDR3nt: TGTGCCAGCAGCTTATCCCCTAGCGGGAGAGGAGAGACCCAGTACTTC
CDR3aa: CASSLSPSGRGETQYF

j_gene: TRBJ2-5
abundance: NA
d_gene: NA
v_gene: TRBV7-2
CDR3nt: TGTGCCAGCAGCTTAGTCAGGCCGGGGGGCGGTGGTTTCCAAGAGACCCAGTACTTC
CDR3aa: CASSLVRPGGGGFQETQYF

j_gene: TRBJ2-3
abundance: NA
d_gene: NA
v_gene: TRBV7-8
CDR3nt: TGTGCCAGCAGCTTATTCGCCTTTCGAGGATCCACAGATACGCAGTATTTT
CDR3aa: CASSLFAFRGSTDTQYF

j_gene: TRBJ2-4
abundance: NA
d_gene: NA
v_gene: TRBV6-2/TRBV6-3
CDR3nt: TGTGCCAGCAGTTACTCGAGCCGCGGAAGCCAGTACTTC
CDR3aa: CASSYSSRGSQYF

j_gene: TRBJ1-1
abundance: NA
d_gene: NA
v_gene: TRBV4-2
CDR3nt: TGTGCCAGCAGCCAATCCGGGAAAGTCACTGAAGCTTTCTTT
CDR3aa: CASSQSGKVTEAFF

j_gene: TRBJ2-3
abundance: once
d_gene: NA
v_gene: TRBV27
CDR3nt: TGTGCCAGCACACCCCTTAAGGGGCGGCGCACAGATACGCAGTATTTT
CDR3aa: CASTPLKGRRTDTQYF

j_gene: TRBJ1-2
abundance: NA
d_gene: NA
v_gene: TRBV19
CDR3nt: TGTGCCAGTAGTATAGACCATTCAGGCACAGGGTTTTATGGCTACACCTTC
CDR3aa: CASSIDHSGTGFYGYTF

j_gene: TRBJ2-1
abundance: once
d_gene: NA
v_gene: TRBV6-2/TRBV6-3
CDR3nt: TGTGCCAGCAGTTACTCGATCCGGGACACATTTTACAATGAGCAGTTCTTC
CDR3aa: CASSYSIRDTFYNEQFF

j_gene: TRBJ2-7
abundance: NA
d_gene: TRBD1
v_gene: TRBV29-1
CDR3nt: TGCAGCGTGGCCGGGACAGGGTCCTACGAGCAGTACTTC
CDR3aa: CSVAGTGSYEQYF

j_gene: TRBJ1-2
abundance: NA
d_gene: TRBD1
v_gene: TRBV19
CDR3nt: TGTGCCAGTACTCCGGGGGACAGGGATAACTATGGCTACACCTTC
CDR3aa: CASTPGDRDNYGYTF

j_gene: TRBJ2-7
abundance: once
d_gene: NA
v_gene: TRBV5-1
CDR3nt: TGCGCCAGCAGCTTGCGGCAGGGTGTTCGGGACGAGCAGTACTTC
CDR3aa: CASSLRQGVRDEQYF

j_gene: TRBJ2-7
abundance: once
d_gene: TRBD1
v_gene: TRBV10-3
CDR3nt: TGTGCCATCACCGAACCGGACAGGGGCGCCTACGAGCAGTACTTC
CDR3aa: CAITEPDRGAYEQYF

j_gene: TRBJ2-3
abundance: NA
d_gene: NA
v_gene: TRBV11-3
CDR3nt: TGTGCCAGCAGCTCACGCTACTGGGATACGCAGTATTTT
CDR3aa: CASSSRYWDTQYF

j_gene: TRBJ2-1
abundance: NA
d_gene: TRBD2
v_gene: TRBV28
CDR3nt: TGTGCCAGCAGTCCGCCGACTAGCCTTCCATGGATGGGGCAGTTCTTC
CDR3aa: CASSPPTSLPWMGQFF

j_gene: TRBJ2-3
abundance: NA
d_gene: NA
v_gene: TRBV5-8
CDR3nt: TGTGCCAGCAGCTTGCTTCTTCGCCCGGGTAGCACAGATACGCAGTATTTT
CDR3aa: CASSLLLRPGSTDTQYF

j_gene: TRBJ2-2
abundance: NA
d_gene: NA
v_gene: TRBV5-8
CDR3nt: TGTGCCAGCAGAACAGAATCCGGCCTTACCGGGGAGCTGTTTTTT
CDR3aa: CASRTESGLTGELFF

j_gene: TRBJ2-7
abundance: NA
d_gene: TRBD2
v_gene: TRBV3-1/TRBV3-2
CDR3nt: TGTGCCAGCAGCCAAGGACTAGCGGGCTCCTACGAGCAGTACTTC
CDR3aa: CASSQGLAGSYEQYF

j_gene: TRBJ2-5
abundance: NA
d_gene: TRBD2
v_gene: TRBV5-1
CDR3nt: TGCGCCAGCATTGGGGGGGAGCCATACCAAGAGACCCAGTACTTC
CDR3aa: CASIGGEPYQETQYF

j_gene: TRBJ2-1
abundance: NA
d_gene: TRBD2
v_gene: TRBV18
CDR3nt: TGTGCCAGCTCGGCCGGGACTAGCTCCTACAATGAGCAGTTCTTC
CDR3aa: CASSAGTSSYNEQFF

j_gene: TRBJ2-5
abundance: NA
d_gene: TRBD1
v_gene: TRBV9
CDR3nt: TGTGCCAGCTCGATCGGGACAGAAATTCAAGAGACCCAGTACTTC
CDR3aa: CASSIGTEIQETQYF

j_gene: TRBJ2-7
abundance: few
d_gene: NA
v_gene: TRBV7-9
CDR3nt: TGTGCCAGCAGCTACCAGGACTACGAGCAGTACTTC
CDR3aa: CASSYQDYEQYF

j_gene: TRBJ1-6
abundance: NA
d_gene: NA
v_gene: TRBV19
CDR3nt: TGTGCCAGCAAACTTCCAGGGAATTCACCCCTCCACTTT
CDR3aa: CASKLPGNSPLHF

j_gene: TRBJ1-4
abundance: NA
d_gene: TRBD1
v_gene: TRBV9
CDR3nt: TGTGCCAGCAGCGTAGGACAGGGGGCGAATGAAAAACTGTTTTTT
CDR3aa: CASSVGQGANEKLFF

j_gene: TRBJ1-3
abundance: once
d_gene: TRBD1
v_gene: TRBV18
CDR3nt: TGTGCCAGCTCACCTCGACAGGGCTCTGGAAACACCATATATTTT
CDR3aa: CASSPRQGSGNTIYF

j_gene: TRBJ2-1
abundance: NA
d_gene: NA
v_gene: TRBV3-1/TRBV3-2
CDR3nt: TGTGCCAGCAGCCGCCGACAGGCCAATGAGCAGTTCTTC
CDR3aa: CASSRRQANEQFF

j_gene: TRBJ2-3
abundance: few
d_gene: NA
v_gene: TRBV5-4
CDR3nt: TGTGCCAGCAGCTTGGCCTCCAGGGCGGGGAGCACAGATACGCAGTATTTT
CDR3aa: CASSLASRAGSTDTQYF

j_gene: TRBJ2-3
abundance: NA
d_gene: TRBD2
v_gene: TRBV5-1
CDR3nt: TGCGCCAGCAGCTTGGGTACTAGCGGGATCACAGATACGCAGTATTTT
CDR3aa: CASSLGTSGITDTQYF

j_gene: TRBJ2-5
abundance: NA
d_gene: TRBD1
v_gene: TRBV29-1
CDR3nt: TGCAGCGCCACAGGGGGGAGGGAGACCCAGTACTTC
CDR3aa: CSATGGRETQYF

j_gene: TRBJ2-7
abundance: once
d_gene: TRBD1
v_gene: TRBV15
CDR3nt: TGTGCCACCAGCAGTGGGACAGTTTTTTCCTACGAGCAGTACTTC
CDR3aa: CATSSGTVFSYEQYF

j_gene: TRBJ1-2
abundance: once
d_gene: NA
v_gene: TRBV5-6
CDR3nt: TGTGCCAGCAGCTCTCGACCGGAGCGGGGCTATGGCTACACCTTC
CDR3aa: CASSSRPERGYGYTF

j_gene: TRBJ2-4
abundance: NA
d_gene: NA
v_gene: TRBV6-6
CDR3nt: TGTGCCAGCAGTTCAGAGGTTATTCAGTACTTC
CDR3aa: CASSSEVIQYF

j_gene: TRBJ2-7
abundance: NA
d_gene: NA
v_gene: TRBV3-1/TRBV3-2
CDR3nt: TGTGCCAGCAGCCAAGATGGCAGGGAAGAGCAGTACTTC
CDR3aa: CASSQDGREEQYF

j_gene: TRBJ2-5
abundance: NA
d_gene: NA
v_gene: TRBV15
CDR3nt: TGTGCCACCAGCAGAGAAAAGCCCGGGACCCAGTACTTC
CDR3aa: CATSREKPGTQYF

j_gene: TRBJ1-1
abundance: NA
d_gene: NA
v_gene: TRBV19
CDR3nt: TGTGCCAGTAAGTCGCGGGTTTACGATGAAGCTTTCTTT
CDR3aa: CASKSRVYDEAFF

j_gene: TRBJ2-7
abundance: few
d_gene: TRBD2
v_gene: TRBV2
CDR3nt: TGTGCCACCAGGCGGGGGTTCAGCTCCTACGAGCAGTACTTC
CDR3aa: CATRRGFSSYEQYF

j_gene: TRBJ1-2
abundance: NA
d_gene: TRBD1
v_gene: TRBV15
CDR3nt: TGTGCCACCAGCAGGGCTCGGACAGGGGGCACTTCCCTCTATGGCTACACCTTC
CDR3aa: CATSRARTGGTSLYGYTF

j_gene: TRBJ2-7
abundance: NA
d_gene: TRBD2
v_gene: TRBV7-2
CDR3nt: TGTGCCAGCAGCTACCCGGGGAGGGAGGGTTCCTACGAGCAGTACTTC
CDR3aa: CASSYPGREGSYEQYF

j_gene: TRBJ1-4
abundance: NA
d_gene: TRBD1
v_gene: TRBV5-1
CDR3nt: TGCGCCAGCAGCACTTCAGGGGGAACTAATGAAAAACTGTTTTTT
CDR3aa: CASSTSGGTNEKLFF

j_gene: TRBJ2-1
abundance: once
d_gene: NA
v_gene: TRBV5-1
CDR3nt: TGCGCCAGCAGCTCGATCCAGGGTTTCAATGAGCAGTTCTTC
CDR3aa: CASSSIQGFNEQFF

j_gene: TRBJ2-1
abundance: NA
d_gene: NA
v_gene: TRBV5-6
CDR3nt: TGTGCCAGCACCTCGGATTTCGGGGGAGTCTTGGGTGAGCAGTTCTTC
CDR3aa: CASTSDFGGVLGEQFF

j_gene: TRBJ1-6
abundance: NA
d_gene: NA
v_gene: TRBV2
CDR3nt: TGTGCCAGCAGTGAAAGCATCTATAATTCACCCCTCCACTTT
CDR3aa: CASSESIYNSPLHF

j_gene: TRBJ2-5
abundance: NA
d_gene: TRBD2
v_gene: TRBV4-1
CDR3nt: TGCGCCAGCAGCCCGAGGACTAGCGGGGGTGGTGAGACCCAGTACTTC
CDR3aa: CASSPRTSGGGETQYF

j_gene: TRBJ2-1
abundance: NA
d_gene: TRBD2
v_gene: TRBV14
CDR3nt: TGTGCCAGCAGCCTACTAGCGGGGTCCTACAATGAGCAGTTCTTC
CDR3aa: CASSLLAGSYNEQFF